The source of this TCR beta chain is a study of neoadjuvant nivolumab and ipilimumab in lung cancer. The CDR3 covers 14 residues. Germline V gene sequence: CDR1 MNHEY, CDR2 SVGAGI. Unmatched junction bases numbered 7, after V lost 8 bases and J lost 0 bases. Only in-frame clones appear in the TCRdb table, and some are missing; sequencing was by immunoSEQ multiplex PCR. The sample holds 30,000 to 35,000 clones, less than 95% seen once. V usage is TRBV6-5 and J usage is TRBJ2-7, with TRBD1 matching 7 bases. This receptor was obtained from an adult with non-small cell lung cancer. Sequenced here: peripheral blood, sampled after neoadjuvant nivolumab, alone or with ipilimumab, at or shortly before surgery. As DNA, the CDR3 is TGTGCCAGCTACGACAGGGCAAGCTCCTACGAGCAGTACTTC. It codes for CASYDRASSYEQYF.